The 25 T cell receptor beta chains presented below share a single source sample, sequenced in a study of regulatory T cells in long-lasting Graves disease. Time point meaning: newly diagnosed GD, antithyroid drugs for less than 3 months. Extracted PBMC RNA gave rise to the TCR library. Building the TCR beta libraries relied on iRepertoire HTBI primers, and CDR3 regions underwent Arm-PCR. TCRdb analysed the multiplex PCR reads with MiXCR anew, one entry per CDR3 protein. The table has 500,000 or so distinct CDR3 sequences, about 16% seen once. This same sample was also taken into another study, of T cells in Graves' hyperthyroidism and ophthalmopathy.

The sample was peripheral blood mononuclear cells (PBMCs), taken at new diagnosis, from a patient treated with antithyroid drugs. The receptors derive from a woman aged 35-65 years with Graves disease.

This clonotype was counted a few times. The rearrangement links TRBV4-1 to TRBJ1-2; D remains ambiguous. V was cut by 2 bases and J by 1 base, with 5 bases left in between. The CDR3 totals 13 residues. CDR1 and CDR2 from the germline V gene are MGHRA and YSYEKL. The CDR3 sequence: CASSQRVNYGYTF. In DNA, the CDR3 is TGCGCCAGCAGCCAACGGGTTAACTATGGCTACACCTTC.

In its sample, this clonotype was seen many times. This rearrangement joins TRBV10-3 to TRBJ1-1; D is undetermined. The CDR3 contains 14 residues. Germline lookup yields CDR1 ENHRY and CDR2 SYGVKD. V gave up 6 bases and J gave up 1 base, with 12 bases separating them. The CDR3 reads CAIRDRNSNTEAFF. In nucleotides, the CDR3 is TGTGCCATCAGGGATCGAAATTCGAACACTGAAGCTTTCTTT.

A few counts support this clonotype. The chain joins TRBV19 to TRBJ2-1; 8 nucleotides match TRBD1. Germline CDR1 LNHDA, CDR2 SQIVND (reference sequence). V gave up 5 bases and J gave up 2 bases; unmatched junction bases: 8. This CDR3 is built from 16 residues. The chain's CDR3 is CASSAFPGQAYNEQFF. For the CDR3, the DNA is TGTGCCAGTAGTGCGTTTCCGGGACAGGCCTACAATGAGCAGTTCTTC.

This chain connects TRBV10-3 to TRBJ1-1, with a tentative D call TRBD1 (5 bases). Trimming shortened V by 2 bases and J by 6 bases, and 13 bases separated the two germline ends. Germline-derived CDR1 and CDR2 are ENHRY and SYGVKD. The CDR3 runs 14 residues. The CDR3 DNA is TGTGCCATCAGTGAGGGACAAGGGGCCCCTGAAGCTTTCTTT. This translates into CAISEGQGAPEAFF.

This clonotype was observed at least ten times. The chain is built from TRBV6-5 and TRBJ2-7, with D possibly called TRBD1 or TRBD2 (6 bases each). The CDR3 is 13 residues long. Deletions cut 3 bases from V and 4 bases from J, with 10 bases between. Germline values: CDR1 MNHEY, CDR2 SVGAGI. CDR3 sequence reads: CASSYGGQYEQYF. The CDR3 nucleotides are TGTGCCAGCAGTTATGGGGGGCAGTACGAGCAGTACTTC.

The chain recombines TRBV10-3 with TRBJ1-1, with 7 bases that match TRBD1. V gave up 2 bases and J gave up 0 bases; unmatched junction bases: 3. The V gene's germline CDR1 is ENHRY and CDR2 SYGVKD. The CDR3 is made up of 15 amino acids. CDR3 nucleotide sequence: TGTGCCATCAGTGAGCCCACAGGGGTGAACACTGAAGCTTTCTTT. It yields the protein CAISEPTGVNTEAFF.

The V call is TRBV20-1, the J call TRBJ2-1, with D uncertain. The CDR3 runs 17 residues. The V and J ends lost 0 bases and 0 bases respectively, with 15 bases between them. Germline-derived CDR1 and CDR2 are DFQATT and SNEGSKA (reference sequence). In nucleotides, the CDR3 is TGCAGTGCTAGAGATACTTGGGCACAGTTCTCCTACAATGAGCAGTTCTTC. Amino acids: CSARDTWAQFSYNEQFF.

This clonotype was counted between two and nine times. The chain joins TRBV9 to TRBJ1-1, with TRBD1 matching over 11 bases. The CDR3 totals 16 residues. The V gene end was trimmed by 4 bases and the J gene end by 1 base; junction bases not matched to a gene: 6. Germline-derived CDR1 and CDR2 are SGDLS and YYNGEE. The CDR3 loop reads CASSRTGGAGNTEAFF. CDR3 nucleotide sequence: TGTGCCAGCAGCCGGACAGGGGGCGCCGGGAACACTGAAGCTTTCTTT.

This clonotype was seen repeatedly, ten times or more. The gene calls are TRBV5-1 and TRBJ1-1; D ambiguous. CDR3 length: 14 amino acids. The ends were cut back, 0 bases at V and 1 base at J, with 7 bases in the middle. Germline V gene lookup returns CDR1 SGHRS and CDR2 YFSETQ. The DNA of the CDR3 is TGCGCCAGCAGCTTGGAGGAAAGGAACACTGAAGCTTTCTTT. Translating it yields CASSLEERNTEAFF.

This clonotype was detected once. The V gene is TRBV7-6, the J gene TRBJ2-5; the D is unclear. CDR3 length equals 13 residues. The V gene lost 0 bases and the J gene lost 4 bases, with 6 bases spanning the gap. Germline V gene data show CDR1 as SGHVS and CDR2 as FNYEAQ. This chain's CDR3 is CASSLASAETQYF. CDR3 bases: TGTGCCAGCAGCTTAGCGTCCGCAGAGACCCAGTACTTC.

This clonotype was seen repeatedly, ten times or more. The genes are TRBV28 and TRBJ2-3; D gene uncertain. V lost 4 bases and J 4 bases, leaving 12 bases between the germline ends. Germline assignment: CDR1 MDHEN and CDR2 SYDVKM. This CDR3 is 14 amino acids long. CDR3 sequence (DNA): TGTGCCAGCAGTTCCCACTCTCGGCCAGATACGCAGTATTTT. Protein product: CASSSHSRPDTQYF.

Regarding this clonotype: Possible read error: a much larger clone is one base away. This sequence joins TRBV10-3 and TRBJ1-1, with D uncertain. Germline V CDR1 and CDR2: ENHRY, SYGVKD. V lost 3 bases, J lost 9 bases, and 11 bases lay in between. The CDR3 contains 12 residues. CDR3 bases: TGTGCCATCAGTGAAGCAGGAGGGAAAGCTTTCTTT. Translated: CAISEAGGKAFF.

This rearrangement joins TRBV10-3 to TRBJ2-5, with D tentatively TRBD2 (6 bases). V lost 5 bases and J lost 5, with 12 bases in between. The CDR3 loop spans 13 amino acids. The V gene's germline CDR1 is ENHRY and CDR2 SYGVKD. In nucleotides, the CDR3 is TGTGCCATCAGTTCAAGTCGGGGGGAGACCCAGTACTTC. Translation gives CAISSSRGETQYF.

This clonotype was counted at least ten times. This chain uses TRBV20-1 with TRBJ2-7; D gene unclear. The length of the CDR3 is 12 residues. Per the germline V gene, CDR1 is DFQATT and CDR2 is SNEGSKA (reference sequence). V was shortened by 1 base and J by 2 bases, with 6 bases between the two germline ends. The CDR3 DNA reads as TGCAGTGCTAGAGCAGAGACCTACGAGCAGTACTTC. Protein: CSARAETYEQYF.

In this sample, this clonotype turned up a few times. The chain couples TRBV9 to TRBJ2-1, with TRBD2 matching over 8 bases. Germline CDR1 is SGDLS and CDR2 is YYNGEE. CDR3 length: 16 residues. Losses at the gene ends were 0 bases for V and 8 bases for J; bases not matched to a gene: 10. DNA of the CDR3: TGTGCCAGCAGCGTAGGGGATAGCGGGGTGGGCGATGAGCAGTTCTTC. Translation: CASSVGDSGVGDEQFF.

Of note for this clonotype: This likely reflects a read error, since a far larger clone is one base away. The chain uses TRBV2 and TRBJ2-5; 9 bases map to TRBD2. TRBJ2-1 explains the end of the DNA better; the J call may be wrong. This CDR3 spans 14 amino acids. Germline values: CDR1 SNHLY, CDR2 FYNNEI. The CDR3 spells CASRGLAGTSEQFF. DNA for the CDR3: TGTGCCAGCCGAGGGCTAGCGGGAACCTCCGAGCAGTTCTTC.

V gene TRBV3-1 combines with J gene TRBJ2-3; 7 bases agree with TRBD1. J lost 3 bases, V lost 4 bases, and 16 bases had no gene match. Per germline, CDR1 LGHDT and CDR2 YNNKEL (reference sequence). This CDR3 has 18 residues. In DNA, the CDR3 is TGTGCCAGCAGCCCTCACCGGGGAAGGGGGCGGCGTACAGATACGCAGTATTTT. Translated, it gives CASSPHRGRGRRTDTQYF.

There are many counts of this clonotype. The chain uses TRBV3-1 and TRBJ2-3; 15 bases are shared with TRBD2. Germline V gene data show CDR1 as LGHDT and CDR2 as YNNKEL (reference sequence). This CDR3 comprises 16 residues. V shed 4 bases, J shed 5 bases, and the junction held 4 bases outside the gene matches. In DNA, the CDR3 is TGTGCCAGCAGCCCTTGGACTAGCGGGGGGGAAGATACGCAGTATTTT. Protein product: CASSPWTSGGEDTQYF.

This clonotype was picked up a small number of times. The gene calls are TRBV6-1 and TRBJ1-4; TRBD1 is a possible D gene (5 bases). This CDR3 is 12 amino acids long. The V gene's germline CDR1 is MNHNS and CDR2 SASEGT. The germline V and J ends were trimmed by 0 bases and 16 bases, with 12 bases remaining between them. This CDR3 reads CASSEARGYQFF. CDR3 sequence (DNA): TGTGCCAGCAGTGAAGCGCGGGGGTACCAGTTTTTT.

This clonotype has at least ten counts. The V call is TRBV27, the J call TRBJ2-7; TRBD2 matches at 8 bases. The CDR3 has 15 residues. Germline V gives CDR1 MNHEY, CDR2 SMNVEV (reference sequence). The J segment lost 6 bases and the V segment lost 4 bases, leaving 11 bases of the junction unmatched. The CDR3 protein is CASSSLRGAGGEQYF. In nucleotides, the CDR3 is TGTGCCAGCAGTTCGCTCCGGGGGGCGGGGGGCGAGCAGTACTTC.

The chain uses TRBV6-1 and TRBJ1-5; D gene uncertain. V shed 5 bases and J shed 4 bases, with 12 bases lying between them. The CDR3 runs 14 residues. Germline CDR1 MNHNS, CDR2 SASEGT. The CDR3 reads CASSRGRENQPQHF. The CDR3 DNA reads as TGTGCCAGCAGTCGCGGACGGGAAAATCAGCCCCAGCATTTT.

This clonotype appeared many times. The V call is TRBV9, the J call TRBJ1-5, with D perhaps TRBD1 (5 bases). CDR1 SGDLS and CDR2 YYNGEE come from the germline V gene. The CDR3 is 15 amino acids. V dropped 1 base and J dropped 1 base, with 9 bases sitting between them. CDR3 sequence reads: CASSVRGMSNQPQHF. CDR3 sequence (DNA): TGTGCCAGCAGCGTACGGGGGATGAGCAATCAGCCCCAGCATTTT. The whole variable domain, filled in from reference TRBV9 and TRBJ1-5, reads DSGVTQTPKHLITATGQRVTLRCSPRSGDLSVYWYQQSLDQGLQFLIQYYNGEERAKGNILERFSAQQFPDLHSELNLSSLELGDSALYFCASSVRGMSNQPQHFGDGTRLSIL.

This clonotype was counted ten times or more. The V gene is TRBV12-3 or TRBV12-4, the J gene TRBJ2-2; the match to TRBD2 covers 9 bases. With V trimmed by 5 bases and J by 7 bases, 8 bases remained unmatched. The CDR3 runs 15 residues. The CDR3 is CASSLSGGQNGELFF. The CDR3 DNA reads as TGTGCCAGCAGTCTTAGCGGGGGCCAAAACGGGGAGCTGTTTTTT.

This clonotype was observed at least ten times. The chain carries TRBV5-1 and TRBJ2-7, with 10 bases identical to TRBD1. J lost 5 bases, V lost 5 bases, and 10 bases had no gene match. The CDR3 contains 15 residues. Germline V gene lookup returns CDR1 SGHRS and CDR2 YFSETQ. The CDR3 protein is CASSPEDRGIDEQYF. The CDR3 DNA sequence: TGCGCCAGCAGTCCGGAGGACAGGGGGATCGACGAGCAGTACTTC.

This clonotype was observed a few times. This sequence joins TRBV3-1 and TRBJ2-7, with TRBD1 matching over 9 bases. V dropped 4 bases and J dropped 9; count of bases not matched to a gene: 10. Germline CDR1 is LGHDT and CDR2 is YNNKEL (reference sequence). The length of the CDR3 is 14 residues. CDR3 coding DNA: TGTGCCAGCAGCCGCACTACGGTGGGACAGGGGCAGTACTTC. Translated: CASSRTTVGQGQYF.